One sample yielded the 9 T cell receptor beta chains listed below, sequenced in a study of OX40 agonist ivuxolimab in advanced cancers. The protocol was immunoSEQ multiplex PCR, while the TCRdb copy is restricted to in-frame clones and leaves out a portion. The profile shows 90,000 to 100,000 clones, roughly 89% of them singletons. The source material was CD4+ or CD8+ T cells sorted from blood, sampled in a trial of the OX40 agonist ivuxolimab. The receptor set was obtained from an adult with an advanced solid tumor such as melanoma, head and neck, liver or kidney cancer.

The V call is TRBV5-1, the J call TRBJ2-1; the match to TRBD2 covers 10 bases. The germline CDR1 and CDR2 sequences are SGHRS and YFSETQ. The CDR3 is 17 residues long. The V gene end was trimmed by 0 bases and the J gene end by 2 bases; junction bases not matched to a gene: 5. Here the CDR3 reads CASSLALSGRAYNEQFF. The CDR3 nucleotides read TGCGCCAGCAGCTTGGCTTTGAGCGGGAGGGCCTACAATGAGCAGTTCTTC.

V usage is TRBV30 and J usage is TRBJ1-6; tentatively, D is TRBD1 (5 bases). The germline CDR1 and CDR2 sequences are GTSNPN and SVGIG (reference sequence). The CDR3 spans 14 residues. Trimming removed 5 bases at V and 6 bases at J, with 14 bases between. The CDR3 nucleotides read TGTGCCTGGGCCCCAGGGTCGGGTAATTCACCCCTCCACTTT. It is translated as CAWAPGSGNSPLHF.

The rearrangement uses TRBV28 and TRBJ2-5, with D perhaps matching TRBD2 (5 bases). The CDR3 covers 15 residues. In germline, CDR1 is MDHEN, CDR2 SYDVKM. V was trimmed by 5 bases and J by 2 bases, leaving 15 bases between them. The CDR3 sequence: CASSLFGVGQETQYF. The CDR3, as DNA: TGTGCCAGCAGTCTGTTCGGGGTTGGGCAAGAGACCCAGTACTTC.

The chain uses TRBV14 and TRBJ1-2, with 9 bases aligning to TRBD1. Trimming removed 4 bases from V and 7 bases from J; junction bases left unmatched: 1. This CDR3 comprises 12 residues. Germline CDR1 is SGHDN and CDR2 is FVKESK. CDR3 amino acids: CASSRDRVGYTF. The CDR3 bases are TGTGCCAGCAGCCGGGACAGGGTTGGCTACACCTTC.

The chain uses TRBV4-1 and TRBJ2-7, with D maybe TRBD2 (6 bases). The CDR3 loop spans 15 amino acids. The V and J ends lost 0 bases and 4 bases respectively, with 13 bases between them. Germline CDR1 and CDR2: MGHRA and YSYEKL. The CDR3 spells CASSQEEGRKYEQYF. CDR3 sequence (DNA): TGCGCCAGCAGCCAAGAGGAGGGGCGCAAGTACGAGCAGTACTTC.

The rearrangement uses TRBV4-2 and TRBJ1-5; possibly TRBD1 for D (5 bases). V lost 6 bases to trimming and J lost 4 bases, with 16 bases between them. This CDR3 spans 15 amino acids. The germline CDR1 and CDR2 sequences are LGHNA and YNFKEQ. The CDR3 region has the DNA TGTGCCAGCAGAAAGACCGGGACGGAAAATCAGCCCCAGCATTTT. Protein: CASRKTGTENQPQHF.

The chain couples TRBV7-8 to TRBJ2-7; tentative D call: TRBD2 (5 bases). Trimming stripped 0 bases from V and 2 bases from J, with 20 bases between. The CDR3 is 18 amino acids. Germline CDR1 reads SGHVS; CDR2 reads FQNEAQ. Here the CDR3 DNA reads TGTGCCAGCAGCTTAGCGTCTGGAGGAGGCCTTGATCCCTACGAGCAGTACTTC. Encoded protein: CASSLASGGGLDPYEQYF.

This chain links TRBV5-1 with TRBJ2-5, with TRBD1 matching 10 bases. The V and J ends lost 0 bases and 9 bases, in that order; junction bases with no gene match: 11. There are 16 residues in the CDR3. Germline CDR1 SGHRS, CDR2 YFSETQ. CDR3 sequence: CASSLGPTGGAMAQYF. The CDR3, as DNA: TGCGCCAGCAGCTTGGGTCCGACAGGGGGCGCGATGGCCCAGTACTTC.

The CDR3 sequence: CASGTTDTQYF. The DNA for the CDR3 is TGTGCCAGTGGGACCACAGATACGCAGTATTTT. V gene TRBV2 combines with J gene TRBJ2-3, with D perhaps given as TRBD1 or TRBD2 (5 bases each). The CDR3 has 11 amino acids. The V end was cut by 9 bases, the J end by 2 bases, with 6 bases between. Germline CDR1 and CDR2: SNHLY and FYNNEI.